This TCR beta chain was profiled in a study of T cell changes during pregnancy in multiple sclerosis. As to this clone: Other nucleotide sequences in the sample specify the same CDR3.

The repertoire was sequenced with immunoSEQ multiplex PCR; TCRdb's copy has only in-frame clones and lacks some. The profile shows roughly 44,000 clones, around 90% of them singletons. This CDR3 contains 12 residues. Trimming pared 5 bases from V and 3 bases from J, leaving 8 bases between. The germline gives CDR1 SEHNR, CDR2 FQNEAQ (reference sequence). The chain couples TRBV7-9 to TRBJ2-7; D gene ambiguous. This sample comprised CD8+ T cells from peripheral blood mononuclear cells, obtained after pregnancy. This TCR came from a female donor in good health, enrolled as a control in a pregnancy study. The CDR3 nucleotides read TGTGCCAGCAGCGAAACGGGCTACGAGCAGTACTTC. Its protein product is CASSETGYEQYF.